This T cell receptor (beta chain) is drawn from a study of blood T cell repertoires in COVID-19. Germline V gene data show CDR1 as ENHRY and CDR2 as SYGVKD. Trimming took 0 bases from V and 2 from J; bases not matched to a gene: 4. CDR3 length equals 15 residues. This clone was picked up one time. TCRdb's copy holds only in-frame clones and misses some; the assay was immunoSEQ multiplex PCR. The repertoire consists of more than 120,000 clones, with roughly 81% occurring once and the leading ten covering 2.6%. This rearrangement joins TRBV10-3 to TRBJ2-7; 7 bases are shared with TRBD1. The sample taken for sequencing was peripheral blood. The receptor comes from a human donor with acute or convalescent COVID-19. The donor label of this sample is uncertain. The CDR3 reads CAISESYRGTYEQYF. The CDR3 bases are TGTGCCATCAGTGAGTCGTACAGGGGCACCTACGAGCAGTACTTC.